This T cell receptor (beta chain) was identified in a study of cytomegalovirus exposure and HLA in healthy donors (dated by TCRdb to 2015 to 2018). Regarding the research as a whole: A later analysis indicated that the 90 to 150 validation repertoires were generated on the platform also employed for the 600 to 750 repertoires of the first cohort. The study aimed to test whether cataloging public T cell receptors could reveal signatures of past pathogen exposure. Besides the first cohort of around 670 subjects, a separate validation cohort made up of 120 different subjects was used. To predict cytomegalovirus infection status, the study combined high-throughput TCR immunosequencing, statistical association of individual TCRs with disease status, and machine learning.

Spanning cysteine to phenylalanine, the CDR3 consists of 18 amino acids. The CDR3 DNA has 54 bases and is translated from base 1. Based on the germline V gene (reference sequence), the CDR1 and CDR2 sequences are SGHNT and YYREEE. Unmatched junction bases come to 5, with V trimmed by 0 bases and J by 1 base. The method behind the library was the immunoSEQ multiplex PCR assay. The paper's data handling went like this. A statistical classification framework was built for diagnosing cytomegalovirus status from the catalog of TCR beta chain sequences. Drawn from immuneACCESS, this table holds only the in-frame rearrangements with V and J called that TCRdb kept. Clones are partly lost; checked studies trace under half to an unresolved V gene and leave the rest unexplained. V, J and clone size are those of that table, while D and trimming were read from the DNA. Recorded for this sample are tens of thousands of clones; 89% of them occurred a single time. The ten largest clones add up to 1.2% of the sample.

With regard to this clone: Its antigen remains undetermined. No clone much larger than this one lies a single base away; base qualities are absent.

Overall study results and their limits: While some public TCRs were present in many individuals, most TCR sequences turned up only very rarely across donors. A total of 164 TCR beta chains were listed by the study as associated with cytomegalovirus. The authors suggested that the approach could potentially be generalized to other disease states and immunological phenotypes. Subsequent analysis determined that TCRs grouped into clusters in the first cohort also showed a tendency toward co-occurrence across the 90 to 150 validation repertoires, and about 93% of cluster scores exceeded 0. The classifier was reported to diagnose cytomegalovirus status with high specificity and sensitivity in both the original and validation cohorts. Three of the identified cytomegalovirus-associated TCR beta chains were confirmed in vitro to be specific for cytomegalovirus antigens. A later analysis had no HLA typing for the validation cohort, so co-occurrence there was scored across all 120 or so repertoires.

The donors were included in the validation cohort of 120 subjects, a group kept apart from the roughly 680-subject first cohort. This TCR derives from a woman aged 18-35 years in good health and CMV-seronegative. Input material: PBMCs. In this chain, TRBV5-4 is recombined with TRBJ2-4, with 12 middle bases fitting TRBD2. The CDR3 region: CASSLVLAGGRAKNIQYF. The DNA is TGTGCCAGCAGCTTGGTTCTAGCGGGGGGGCGGGCCAAAAACATTCAGTACTTC.